Each of the 7 T cell receptor beta chains below was sequenced from the same sample in a study of regulatory T cells in long-lasting Graves disease. Documented time point: persistent/refractory GD, antithyroid drugs over 5 years with positive TRAb. The TCR library was made from RNA extracted from PBMCs. According to the study, TCR beta libraries were built with iRepertoire HTBI primers and CDR3-region Arm-PCR. TCRdb reprocessed the multiplex PCR reads with MiXCR, giving one entry per CDR3 protein. The repertoire has 400,000 to 600,000 distinct CDR3 sequences, around a fifth of them found once; the top ten carry over 6%. This sample comprised peripheral blood mononuclear cells (PBMCs), obtained when the disease was refractory, from a patient treated with antithyroid drugs. Receptors were obtained from a female donor with Graves disease.

V usage is TRBV24-1 and J usage is TRBJ1-1; no reliable D call. CDR1 KGHDR and CDR2 SFDVKD come from the germline V gene. Trimming removed 7 bases from V and 6 bases from J, with 17 bases in between. CDR3 length: 14 residues. CDR3 protein: CATSDGGSRAEAFF. CDR3 coding DNA: TGTGCCACCAGCGACGGAGGATCGAGGGCTGAAGCTTTCTTT.

There are many counts of this clonotype. This chain joins TRBV12-3 or TRBV12-4 and TRBJ1-2; 8 positions agree with TRBD1. V was pared by 4 bases and J by 6 bases, with 4 bases of the junction left unmatched. This CDR3 spans 13 amino acids. CDR3 sequence: CASSSQTGDGYTF. The CDR3 region has the DNA TGTGCCAGCAGTTCCCAGACAGGGGATGGCTACACCTTC.

This clonotype has ten or more counts. J is TRBJ1-5 and V is TRBV19; 10 bases align to TRBD1. V lost 7 bases and J lost 7; bases outside the gene matches: 7. Germline CDR1 reads LNHDA; CDR2 reads SQIVND (reference sequence). The CDR3 is made up of 14 amino acids. The CDR3 DNA follows: TGTGCCAGTACTGGGACAGGGGAAGGCCAGCCCCAGCATTTT. The encoded protein is CASTGTGEGQPQHF.

As for this clonotype: The final CDR3 position lacks the conserved phenylalanine or tryptophan, pointing to a likely read error. CDR3 DNA: TGTGCCAGCAGCTTAAATCCCGCTGACACCTACGAGCAGTACTCC. Encoded protein: CASSLNPADTYEQYS. The J gene is TRBJ2-7, the V gene TRBV7-2, with unresolved D. This CDR3 is 15 amino acids long. V was clipped by 2 bases and J by 2 bases, with 13 bases between them. Germline V lookup: CDR1 SGHTA, CDR2 FQGNSA.

J is TRBJ1-1 and V is TRBV6-1, with 7 nucleotides matching TRBD1. The germline V gene encodes CDR1 MNHNS and CDR2 SASEGT. Trimming cost V 7 bases and J 5 bases; bases outside gene matches: 7. The CDR3 is made up of 13 amino acids. In DNA form, the CDR3 reads TGTGCCAGCAACGCCGCAGGGGGGACTGAAGCTTTCTTT. Its translation: CASNAAGGTEAFF.

V is TRBV3-1 and J is TRBJ2-2, with 7 bases identical to TRBD2. Looked up from germline, CDR1 is LGHDT and CDR2 is YNNKEL (reference sequence). The CDR3 loop spans 18 amino acids. Trimming at V came to 3 bases and at J to 2 bases, leaving 12 bases not matched to a gene. The DNA for the CDR3 is TGTGCCAGCAGCCATCCCCTGGGGGACTACCGAAACACCGGGGAGCTGTTTTTT. It encodes CASSHPLGDYRNTGELFF. Combining the CDR3 with reference TRBV3-1 and TRBJ2-2 gives the whole variable domain DTAVSQTPKYLVTQMGNDKSIKCEQNLGHDTMYWYKQDSKKFLKIMFSYNNKELIINETVPNRFSPKSPDKAHLNLHINSLELGDSAVYFCASSHPLGDYRNTGELFFGEGSRLTVL.

This clonotype was counted a few times. This chain connects TRBV3-1 to TRBJ2-5; 10 bases map to TRBD2. The germline V gene has CDR1 LGHDT and CDR2 YNNKEL (reference sequence). The CDR3 runs to 17 residues. J gave up 5 bases and V 0 bases, and 9 bases lay outside the gene matches. CDR3 nucleotide sequence: TGTGCCAGCAGCCAAGAATCTCGGCTAGCGGGGGTGGAGACCCAGTACTTC. Translation: CASSQESRLAGVETQYF.